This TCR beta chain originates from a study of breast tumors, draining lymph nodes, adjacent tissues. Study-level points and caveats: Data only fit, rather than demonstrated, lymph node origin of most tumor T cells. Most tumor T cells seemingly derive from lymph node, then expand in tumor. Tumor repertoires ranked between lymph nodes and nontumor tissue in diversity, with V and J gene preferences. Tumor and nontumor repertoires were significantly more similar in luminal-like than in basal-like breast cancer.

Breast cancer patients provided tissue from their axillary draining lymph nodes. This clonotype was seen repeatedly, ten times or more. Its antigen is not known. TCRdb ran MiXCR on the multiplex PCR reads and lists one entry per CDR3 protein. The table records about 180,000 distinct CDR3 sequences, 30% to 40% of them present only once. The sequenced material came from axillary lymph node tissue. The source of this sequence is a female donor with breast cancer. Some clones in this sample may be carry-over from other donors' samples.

The DNA of the CDR3 is TGTGCCAGCAGCTCGACTAGCGGGGGCGCCTCCTACAATGAGCAGTTCTTC. Its protein is CASSSTSGGASYNEQFF. The rearrangement links TRBV7-9 to TRBJ2-1; 12 bases agree with TRBD2. CDR1 and CDR2 (germline): SEHNR, FQNEAQ (reference sequence). V lost 4 bases and J lost 0; bases outside the gene matches: 4. The CDR3 is 17 residues long.